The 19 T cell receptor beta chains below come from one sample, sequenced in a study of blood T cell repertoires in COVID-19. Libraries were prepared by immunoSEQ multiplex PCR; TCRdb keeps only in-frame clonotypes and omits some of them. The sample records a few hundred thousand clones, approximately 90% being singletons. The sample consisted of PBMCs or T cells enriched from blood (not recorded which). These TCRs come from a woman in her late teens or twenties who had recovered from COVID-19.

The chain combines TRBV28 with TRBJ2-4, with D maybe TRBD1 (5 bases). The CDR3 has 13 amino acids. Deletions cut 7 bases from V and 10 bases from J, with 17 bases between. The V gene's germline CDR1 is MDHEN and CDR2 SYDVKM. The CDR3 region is CASTPGHAGIQYF. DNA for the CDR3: TGTGCCAGCACCCCAGGACATGCAGGTATTCAGTACTTC.

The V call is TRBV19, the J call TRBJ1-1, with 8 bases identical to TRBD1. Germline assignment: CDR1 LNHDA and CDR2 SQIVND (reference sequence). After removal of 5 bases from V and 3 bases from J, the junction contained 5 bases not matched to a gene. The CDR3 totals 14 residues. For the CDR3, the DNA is TGTGCCAGTAGTCCCTTGACAGGGGACACTGAAGCTTTCTTT. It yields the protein CASSPLTGDTEAFF. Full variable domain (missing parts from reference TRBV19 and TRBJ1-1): DGGITQSPKYLFRKEGQNVTLSCEQNLNHDAMYWYRQDPGQGLRLIYYSQIVNDFQKGDIAEGYSVSREKKESFPLTVTSAQKNPTAFYLCASSPLTGDTEAFFGQGTRLTVV.

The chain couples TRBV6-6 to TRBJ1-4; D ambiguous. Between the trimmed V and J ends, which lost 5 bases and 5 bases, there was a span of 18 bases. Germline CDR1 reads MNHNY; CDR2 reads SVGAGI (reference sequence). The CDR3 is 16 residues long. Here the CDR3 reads CASSTNDGGLNEKLFF. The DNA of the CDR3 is TGTGCCAGCAGTACAAACGACGGAGGTCTGAATGAAAAACTGTTTTTT.

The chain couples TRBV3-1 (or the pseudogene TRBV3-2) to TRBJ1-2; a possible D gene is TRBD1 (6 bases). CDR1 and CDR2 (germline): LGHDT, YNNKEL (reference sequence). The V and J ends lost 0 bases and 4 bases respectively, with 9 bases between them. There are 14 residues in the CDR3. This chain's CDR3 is CASSQDPGVYGYTF. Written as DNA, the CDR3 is TGTGCCAGCAGCCAAGACCCAGGGGTCTATGGCTACACCTTC.

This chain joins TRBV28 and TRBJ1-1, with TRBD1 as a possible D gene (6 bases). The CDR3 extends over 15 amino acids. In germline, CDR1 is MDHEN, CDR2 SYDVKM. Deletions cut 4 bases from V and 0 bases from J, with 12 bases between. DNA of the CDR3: TGTGCCAGCAGTTCCCCGGGACAAATGAACACTGAAGCTTTCTTT. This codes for CASSSPGQMNTEAFF.

The CDR3 region has the DNA TGTGCCCCCCTGCCCGGCGGATTCTACAATGAGCAGTTCTTC. Translated, it gives CAPLPGGFYNEQFF. V is TRBV24-1 and J is TRBJ2-1; D remains unclear. CDR1 is KGHDR and CDR2 is SFDVKD in the germline V gene. V was clipped by 12 bases and J by 3 bases, with 17 bases between them. The CDR3 length is 14 residues.

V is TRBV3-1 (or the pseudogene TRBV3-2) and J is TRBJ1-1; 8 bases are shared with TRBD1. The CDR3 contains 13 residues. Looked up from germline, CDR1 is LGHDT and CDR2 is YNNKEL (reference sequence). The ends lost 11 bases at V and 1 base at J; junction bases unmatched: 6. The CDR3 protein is CAVQTGGNTEAFF. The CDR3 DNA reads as TGTGCCGTGCAAACAGGGGGGAACACTGAAGCTTTCTTT.

CDR3 DNA sequence: TGTGCCATCTCGGACAGAATGAACACTGAAGCTTTCTTT. Translated, it gives CAISDRMNTEAFF. This sequence joins TRBV10-3 and TRBJ1-1, with TRBD1 as a possible D gene (6 bases). This CDR3 region has 13 residues. The V end was cut by 8 bases, the J end by 0 bases, with 10 bases between. Germline CDR1 and CDR2: ENHRY and SYGVKD.

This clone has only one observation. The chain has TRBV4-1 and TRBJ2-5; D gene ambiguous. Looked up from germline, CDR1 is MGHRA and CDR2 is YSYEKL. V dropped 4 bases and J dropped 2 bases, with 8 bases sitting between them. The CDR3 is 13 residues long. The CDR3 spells CASSLAPQETQYF. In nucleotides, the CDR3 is TGCGCCAGCAGCCTGGCTCCTCAAGAGACCCAGTACTTC.

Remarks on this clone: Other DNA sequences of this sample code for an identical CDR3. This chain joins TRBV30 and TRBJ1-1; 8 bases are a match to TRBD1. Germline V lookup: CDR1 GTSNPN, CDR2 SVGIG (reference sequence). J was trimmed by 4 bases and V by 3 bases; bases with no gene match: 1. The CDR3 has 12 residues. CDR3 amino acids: CAWSTGGTEAFF. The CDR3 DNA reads TGTGCCTGGAGCACAGGGGGCACTGAAGCTTTCTTT. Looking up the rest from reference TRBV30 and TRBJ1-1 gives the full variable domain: SQTIHQWPATLVQPVGSPLSLECTVEGTSNPNLYWYRQAAGRGLQLLFYSVGIGQISSEVPQNLSASRPQDRQFILSSKKLLLSDSGFYLCAWSTGGTEAFFGQGTRLTVV.

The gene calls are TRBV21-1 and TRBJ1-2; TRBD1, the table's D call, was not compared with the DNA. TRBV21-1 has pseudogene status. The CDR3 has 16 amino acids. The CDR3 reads CASSRGRTGRWYGYTF. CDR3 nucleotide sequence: TGTGCCAGCAGCAGGGGTCGGACAGGGAGATGGTATGGCTACACCTTC.

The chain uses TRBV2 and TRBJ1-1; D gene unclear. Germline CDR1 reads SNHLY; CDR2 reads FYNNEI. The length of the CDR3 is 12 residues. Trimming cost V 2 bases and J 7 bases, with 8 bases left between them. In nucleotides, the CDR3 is TGTGCCAGCAGTGAATGGGCAGTTGAAGCTTTCTTT. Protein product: CASSEWAVEAFF.

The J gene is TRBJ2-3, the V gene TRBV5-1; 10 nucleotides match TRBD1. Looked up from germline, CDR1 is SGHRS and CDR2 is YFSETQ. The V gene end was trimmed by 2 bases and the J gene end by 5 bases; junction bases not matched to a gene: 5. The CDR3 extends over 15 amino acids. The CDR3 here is CASSLRQGAEDTQYF. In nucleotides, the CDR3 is TGCGCCAGCAGCTTACGACAGGGGGCTGAAGATACGCAGTATTTT.

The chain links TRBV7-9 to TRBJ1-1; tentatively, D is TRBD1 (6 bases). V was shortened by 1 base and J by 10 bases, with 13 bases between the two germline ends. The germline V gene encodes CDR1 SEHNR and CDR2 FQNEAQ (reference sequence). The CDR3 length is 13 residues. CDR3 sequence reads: CASSLEGQMGAFF. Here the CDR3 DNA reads TGTGCCAGCAGCTTAGAAGGACAGATGGGAGCTTTCTTT.

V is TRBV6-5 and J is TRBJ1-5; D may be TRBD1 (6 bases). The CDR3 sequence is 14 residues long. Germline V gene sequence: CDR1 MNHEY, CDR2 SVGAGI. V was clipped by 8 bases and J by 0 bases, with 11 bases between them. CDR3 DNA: TGTGCCAGCGCAGGGGCGTATAGCAATCAGCCCCAGCATTTT. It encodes CASAGAYSNQPQHF.

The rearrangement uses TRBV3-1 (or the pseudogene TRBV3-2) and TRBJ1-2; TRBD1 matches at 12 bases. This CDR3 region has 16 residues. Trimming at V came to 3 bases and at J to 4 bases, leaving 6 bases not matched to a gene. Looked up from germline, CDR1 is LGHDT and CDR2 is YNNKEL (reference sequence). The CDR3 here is CASSQRDRGRFYGYTF. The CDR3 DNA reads TGTGCCAGCAGCCAGCGGGACAGGGGGCGCTTCTATGGCTACACCTTC.

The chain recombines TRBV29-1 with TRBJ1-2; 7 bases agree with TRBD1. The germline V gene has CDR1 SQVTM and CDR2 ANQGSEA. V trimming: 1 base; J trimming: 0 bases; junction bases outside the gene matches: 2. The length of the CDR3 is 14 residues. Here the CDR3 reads CSVEGQGANYGYTF. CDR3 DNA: TGCAGCGTTGAAGGGCAGGGGGCTAACTATGGCTACACCTTC. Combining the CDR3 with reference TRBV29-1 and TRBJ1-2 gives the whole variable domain SAVISQKPSRDICQRGTSLTIQCQVDSQVTMMFWYRQQPGQSLTLIATANQGSEATYESGFVIDKFPISRPNLTFSTLTVSNMSPEDSSIYLCSVEGQGANYGYTFGSGTRLTVV.

This chain's CDR3 is CAIGRTIGSEQYF. CDR3 nucleotide sequence: TGTGCCATCGGGAGGACAATTGGAAGCGAGCAGTACTTC. The rearrangement links TRBV10-3 to TRBJ2-7; the D gene is possibly TRBD2 (6 bases). This CDR3 is 13 amino acids long. The V gene's germline CDR1 is ENHRY and CDR2 SYGVKD. Trimming cost V 8 bases and J 6 bases, with 17 bases left between them.

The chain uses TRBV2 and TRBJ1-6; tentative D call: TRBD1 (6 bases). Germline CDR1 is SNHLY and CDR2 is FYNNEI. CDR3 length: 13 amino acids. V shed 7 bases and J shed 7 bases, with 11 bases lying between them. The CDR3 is CASITGLNSPLHF. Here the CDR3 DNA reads TGTGCCAGCATTACAGGGTTGAATTCACCCCTCCACTTT.